These 13 T cell receptor beta chains were sequenced from one sample in a study of blood T cell repertoires in COVID-19. The repertoire was sequenced with immunoSEQ multiplex PCR; TCRdb's copy has only in-frame clones and lacks some. The repertoire includes about 33,000 clones, approximately 81% of them detected once, and over 35% sits in the top ten. Sample: peripheral blood. The receptors shown here come from an elderly man with acute or convalescent COVID-19.

V usage is TRBV11-2 and J usage is TRBJ2-5; 7 nucleotides align to TRBD1. V shed 3 bases, J shed 5 bases, and the junction held 3 bases outside the gene matches. Germline V gene sequence: CDR1 SGHAT, CDR2 FQNNGV. This CDR3 contains 13 residues. The CDR3 region is CASSFARGETQYF. CDR3 nucleotides: TGTGCCAGCAGCTTCGCCAGGGGGGAGACCCAGTACTTC.

V is TRBV19 and J is TRBJ1-5; 9 nucleotides align to TRBD1. V lost 5 bases and J lost 3; bases outside the gene matches: 11. CDR1 is LNHDA and CDR2 is SQIVND in the germline V gene (reference sequence). This CDR3 is 17 amino acids long. CDR3 loop: CASSGPGGQGPNQPQHF. The CDR3 DNA reads as TGTGCCAGTAGTGGGCCAGGGGGACAGGGCCCCAATCAGCCCCAGCATTTT.

The chain recombines TRBV4-1 with TRBJ2-4; TRBD1 matches at 9 bases. Germline assignment: CDR1 MGHRA and CDR2 YSYEKL. This CDR3 region has 14 residues. J was trimmed by 8 bases and V by 3 bases; bases with no gene match: 5. The CDR3, as DNA: TGCGCCAGCAGCCACCCGGGACAGGGAGACATTCAGTACTTC. Translating it yields CASSHPGQGDIQYF.

This sequence joins TRBV15 and TRBJ2-3; TRBD1 matches at 8 bases. Germline V gene lookup returns CDR1 LNHNV and CDR2 YYDKDF (reference sequence). The CDR3 totals 14 residues. Germline trimming cut 5 bases from V and 4 bases from J; bases unmatched to any gene: 5. The CDR3 sequence: CATSGPGGADTQYF. The CDR3 DNA follows: TGTGCCACCAGCGGACCAGGGGGCGCAGATACGCAGTATTTT. Full variable domain (rest looked up from reference TRBV15 and TRBJ2-3): DAMVIQNPRYQVTQFGKPVTLSCSQTLNHNVMYWYQQKSSQAPKLLFHYYDKDFNNEADTPDNFQSRRPNTSFCFLDIRSPGLGDTAMYLCATSGPGGADTQYFGPGTRLTVL.

The genes are TRBV11-2 and TRBJ2-3, with TRBD2 as a possible D gene (6 bases). Per germline, CDR1 SGHAT and CDR2 FQNNGV. Trimming took 0 bases from V and 5 from J, leaving 12 bases between them. The CDR3 loop spans 15 amino acids. CDR3 DNA sequence: TGTGCCAGCAGCTTAGAGGGGGACTCCCTAGATACGCAGTATTTT. Translating it yields CASSLEGDSLDTQYF.

The V call is TRBV3-1 (or the pseudogene TRBV3-2), the J call TRBJ2-7; D might be TRBD2 (6 bases). CDR3 length equals 17 residues. V was trimmed by 2 bases and J by 6 bases, leaving 23 bases between them. The germline CDR1 and CDR2 sequences are LGHDT and YNNKEL (reference sequence). CDR3 residues: CASSQRGWTGGKREQYF. The CDR3 nucleotides are TGTGCCAGCAGCCAACGGGGGTGGACTGGGGGAAAGCGCGAGCAGTACTTC.

The CDR3 sequence is CASSDPGGQNTGELFF. CDR3 DNA sequence: TGTGCCAGCAGTGACCCAGGAGGGCAGAACACCGGGGAGCTGTTTTTT. This chain connects TRBV6-2 or TRBV6-3 to TRBJ2-2; possible D gene TRBD2, 6 bases. V dropped 5 bases and J dropped 1 base, with 14 bases sitting between them. The length of the CDR3 is 16 residues. Germline CDR1 is MNHEY and CDR2 is SVGEGT.

The chain has TRBV6-4 and TRBJ1-1, with 8 bases aligning to TRBD1. CDR1 MRHNA and CDR2 SNTAGT come from the germline V gene. The CDR3 runs 13 residues. Trimming removed 2 bases from V and 11 bases from J; junction bases left unmatched: 7. The CDR3 region is CASSDTDRGRAFF. The DNA of the CDR3 is TGTGCCAGCAGTGACACAGACAGGGGACGGGCTTTCTTT.

The rearrangement joins TRBV28 to TRBJ2-7; 8 nucleotides align to TRBD1. In germline, CDR1 is MDHEN, CDR2 SYDVKM. The CDR3 length is 15 residues. J gave up 1 base and V 6 bases, and 8 bases lay outside the gene matches. The DNA of the CDR3 is TGTGCCAGCAGGTTTGCAGGGGGCAATTCCTACGAGCAGTACTTC. Its translation is CASRFAGGNSYEQYF. Based on the CDR3 plus reference TRBV28 and TRBJ2-7, the full variable domain is DVKVTQSSRYLVKRTGEKVFLECVQDMDHENMFWYRQDPGLGLRLIYFSYDVKMKEKGDIPEGYSVSREKKERFSLILESASTNQTSMYLCASRFAGGNSYEQYFGPGTRLTVT.

V and J are TRBV9 and TRBJ1-5; D unclear. V was pared by 4 bases and J by 5 bases, with 10 bases between. This CDR3 contains 13 residues. CDR1 is SGDLS and CDR2 is YYNGEE in the germline V gene. The CDR3 DNA is TGTGCCAGCAGCCCCTCGCGGGATCAGCCCCAGCATTTT. Amino acid sequence: CASSPSRDQPQHF.

The chain couples TRBV6-5 to TRBJ2-7, with D maybe TRBD1 (5 bases). The CDR3 totals 12 residues. V lost 8 bases to trimming and J lost 11 bases, with 19 bases between them. Germline loops: CDR1 MNHEY, CDR2 SVGAGI. CDR3 sequence (DNA): TGTGCCAGCGAAGCCAGGGCCGGTCGGGAGTACTTC. Its translation: CASEARAGREYF.

This rearrangement joins TRBV29-1 to TRBJ1-1; D is possibly TRBD1 (5 bases). This CDR3 spans 12 amino acids. V gave up 2 bases and J gave up 3 bases, with 7 bases separating them. CDR1 is SQVTM and CDR2 is ANQGSEA in the germline V gene. CDR3 sequence reads: CSVETGDTEAFF. The CDR3, as DNA: TGCAGCGTTGAAACAGGCGACACTGAAGCTTTCTTT.

The V and J genes are TRBV7-6 and TRBJ2-7, with TRBD1 matching over 9 bases. Germline V CDR1 and CDR2: SGHVS, FNYEAQ. The V segment lost 3 bases and the J segment 3 bases; nucleotides outside the gene matches: 9. The CDR3 loop spans 16 amino acids. In DNA, the CDR3 is TGTGCCAGCAGCTTGGCCCCCGGGACAGGGATCTACGAGCAGTACTTC. This encodes CASSLAPGTGIYEQYF.